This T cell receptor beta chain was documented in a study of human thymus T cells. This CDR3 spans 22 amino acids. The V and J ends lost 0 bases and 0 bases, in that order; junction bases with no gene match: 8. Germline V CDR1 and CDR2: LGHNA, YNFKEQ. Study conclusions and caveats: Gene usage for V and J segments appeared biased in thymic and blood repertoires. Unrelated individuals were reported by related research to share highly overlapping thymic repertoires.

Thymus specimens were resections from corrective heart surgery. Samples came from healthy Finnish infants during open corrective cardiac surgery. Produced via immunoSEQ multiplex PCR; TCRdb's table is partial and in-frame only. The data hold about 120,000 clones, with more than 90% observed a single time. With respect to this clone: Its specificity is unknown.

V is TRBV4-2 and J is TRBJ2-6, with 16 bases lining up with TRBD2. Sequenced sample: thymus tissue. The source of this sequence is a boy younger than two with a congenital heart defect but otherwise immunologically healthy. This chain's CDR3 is CASSQDGKGLAGGSSGANVLTF. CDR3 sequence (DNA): TGTGCCAGCAGCCAAGATGGAAAGGGACTAGCGGGGGGGAGCTCTGGGGCCAACGTCCTGACTTTC.